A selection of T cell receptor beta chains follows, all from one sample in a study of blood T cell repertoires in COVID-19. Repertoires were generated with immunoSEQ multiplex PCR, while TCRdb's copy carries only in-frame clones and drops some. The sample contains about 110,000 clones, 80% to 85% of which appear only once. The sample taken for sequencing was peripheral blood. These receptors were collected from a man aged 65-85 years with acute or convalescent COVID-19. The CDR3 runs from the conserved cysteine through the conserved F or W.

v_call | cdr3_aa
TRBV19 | CASSPPPRQGIGYEQYF
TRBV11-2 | CASTLDRGLQAFF
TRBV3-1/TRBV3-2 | CASSQVRGGRNEQFF
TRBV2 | CASRATSGRSEQYF
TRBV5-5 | CASSPRAGQNTEAFF
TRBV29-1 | CSVAIRSSYEQYF
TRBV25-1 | CASSDTGTRYGYTF
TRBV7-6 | CASSRWGGGSSGNTIYF
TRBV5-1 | CASSLLQAPGELFF
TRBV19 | CASSIVGGPYEQYF
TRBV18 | CASSQSTNSPLHF
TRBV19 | CASSLQGRLNTEAFF
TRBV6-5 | CASRFDTNTGELFF
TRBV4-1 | CASSQEQVITSGGAFF
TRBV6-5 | CASRSGGADYGYTF
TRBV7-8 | CASSEQGLNNYGYTF
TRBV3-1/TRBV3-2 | CASRNGGGSNQPQHF
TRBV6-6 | CASNRVEGNSPLHF
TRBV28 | CASSFSLQQNQPQHF
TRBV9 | CASSVGVLQETQYF
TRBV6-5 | CASSTSGSYEQYF
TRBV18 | CASSQRGRSGVTGELFF
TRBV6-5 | CASRLDIDTEAFF
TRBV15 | CATSRGLGQGDNEQFF
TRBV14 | CASSPDRGLAGNTIYF
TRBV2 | CASRGQVETQYF